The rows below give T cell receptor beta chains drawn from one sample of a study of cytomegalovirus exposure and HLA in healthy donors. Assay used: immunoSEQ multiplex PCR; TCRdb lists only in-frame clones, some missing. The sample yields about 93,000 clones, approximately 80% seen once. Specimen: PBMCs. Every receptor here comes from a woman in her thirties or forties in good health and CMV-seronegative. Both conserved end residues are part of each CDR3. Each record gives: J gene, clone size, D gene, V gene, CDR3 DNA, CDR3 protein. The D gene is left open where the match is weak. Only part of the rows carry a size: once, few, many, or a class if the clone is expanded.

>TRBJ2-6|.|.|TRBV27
TGTGCCAGCATTGGGCCAGTCCTCTCTGGGGCCAACGTCCTGACTTTC
CASIGPVLSGANVLTF
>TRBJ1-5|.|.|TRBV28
TGTGCCAGCGGCCTCCGGCCCCAGCATTTT
CASGLRPQHF
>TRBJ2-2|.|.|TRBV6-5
TGTGCCAGCAGAGTAGTTGATGCCGGGGAGCTGTTTTTT
CASRVVDAGELFF
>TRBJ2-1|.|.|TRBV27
TGTGCCAGCAGAAAAGACTATTTTGCCTACAATGAGCAGTTCTTC
CASRKDYFAYNEQFF
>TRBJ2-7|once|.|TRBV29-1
TGCAGCGTTCGGGGGAGTGAGAACGAGCAGTACTTC
CSVRGSENEQYF
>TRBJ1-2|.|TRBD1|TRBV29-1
TGCAGCATCCCGGCGCCGGACAGGGACTATGGCTACACCTTC
CSIPAPDRDYGYTF
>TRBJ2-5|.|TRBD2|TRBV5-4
TGTGCCAGCAGCCCGAGCGGGGGGCTCGCCCAAGAGACCCAGTACTTC
CASSPSGGLAQETQYF
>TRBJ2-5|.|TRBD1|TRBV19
TGTGCCAGTAGTCCCCAACAGGGGCCGTACCAAGAGACCCAGTACTTC
CASSPQQGPYQETQYF
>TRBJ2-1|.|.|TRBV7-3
TGTGCCAGCAGCACCGGACAGAGCAATGAGCAGTTCTTC
CASSTGQSNEQFF
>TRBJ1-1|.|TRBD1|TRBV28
TGTGCCAGCAGAAGCGACAGGGATTACACTGAAGCTTTCTTT
CASRSDRDYTEAFF
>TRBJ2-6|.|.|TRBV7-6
TGTGCCAGCAGCTCCCGGACAGAAGAAAACTCTGGGGCCAACGTCCTGACTTTC
CASSSRTEENSGANVLTF
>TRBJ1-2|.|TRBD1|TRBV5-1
TGTGCCAGCAGCCAGACGACAGGGGAGAACTATGGCTACACCTTC
CASSQTTGENYGYTF
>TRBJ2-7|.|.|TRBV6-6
TGTGCCAGCAGTTACTCGGCCAGGGTCTACGAGCAGTACTTC
CASSYSARVYEQYF
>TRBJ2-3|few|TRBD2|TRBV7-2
TGTGCCAGCAGCCCGAGCGGGAGTCCAGATACGCAGTATTTT
CASSPSGSPDTQYF
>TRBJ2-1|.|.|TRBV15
TGTGCCACCAGCAAGGGGGACACCTACAATGAGCAGTTCTTC
CATSKGDTYNEQFF
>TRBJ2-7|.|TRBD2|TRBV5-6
TGTGCCAGCAGCTTCTGGGTCTTAGCGGGGGGCCGAACCTACGAGCAGTACTTC
CASSFWVLAGGRTYEQYF
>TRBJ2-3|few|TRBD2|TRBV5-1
TGCGCCAGCAGCTTGGCGGGGGGTCTCTCTGGCACAGATACGCAGTATTTT
CASSLAGGLSGTDTQYF
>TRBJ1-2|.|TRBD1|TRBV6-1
TGTGCCAGCAGCAGGGACAGGCCGGATGGCTACACCTTC
CASSRDRPDGYTF
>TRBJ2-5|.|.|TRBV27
TGTGCCAGCAGTTTTAGGCGAGGACAGCAAGAGACCCAGTACTTC
CASSFRRGQQETQYF
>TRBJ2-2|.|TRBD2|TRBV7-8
TGTGCCAGCAGCTTAGTCGCGGGAGGGTTCCAGAGCACCGGGGAGCTGTTTTTT
CASSLVAGGFQSTGELFF
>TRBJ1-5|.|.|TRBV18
TGTGCCAGCTCACCAATTGGGTTAGCGCCCCAGCATTTT
CASSPIGLAPQHF
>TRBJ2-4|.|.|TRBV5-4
TGTGCCAGCAGCTTTATGGGACTAGCCAAAAACATTCAGTACTTC
CASSFMGLAKNIQYF
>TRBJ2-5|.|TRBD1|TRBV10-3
TGTGCCATCAGTGAGTGGAATAGGGGACAGGGGGAGACCCAGTACTTC
CAISEWNRGQGETQYF
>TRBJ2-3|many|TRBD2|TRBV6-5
TGTGCGGCGGGAGGGCCCTCAGATTACACAGATACGCAGTATTTT
CAAGGPSDYTDTQYF
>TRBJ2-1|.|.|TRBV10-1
TGCGCCAGCAGTGAAACAGCGGAGCCCTACAATGAGCAGTTCTTC
CASSETAEPYNEQFF
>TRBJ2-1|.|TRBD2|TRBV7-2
TGTGCCAGCAGCTCCCGAGGGACTAGCGCGAACAATGAGCAGTTCTTC
CASSSRGTSANNEQFF
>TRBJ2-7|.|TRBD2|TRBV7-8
TGTGCCAGCAGCTTCGTGACTAGCGGGAGGAGAGAGCAGTACTTC
CASSFVTSGRREQYF
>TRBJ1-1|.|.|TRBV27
TGTGCCAGCAGTTACCACTCATCTCTGCGCACTGAAGCTTTCTTT
CASSYHSSLRTEAFF
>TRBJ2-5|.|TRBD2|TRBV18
TGTGCCAGCTCACCATTTGCGGGAGGGTGGCGGCAAGAGACCCAGTACTTC
CASSPFAGGWRQETQYF
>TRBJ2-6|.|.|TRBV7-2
TGTGCCAGCAGCTCCTTCTCTGGGGCCAACGTCCTGACTTTC
CASSSFSGANVLTF
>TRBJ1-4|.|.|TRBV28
TGTGCCAGCAGCTCAGCGGGGACCGGGGATGAAAAACTGTTTTTT
CASSSAGTGDEKLFF